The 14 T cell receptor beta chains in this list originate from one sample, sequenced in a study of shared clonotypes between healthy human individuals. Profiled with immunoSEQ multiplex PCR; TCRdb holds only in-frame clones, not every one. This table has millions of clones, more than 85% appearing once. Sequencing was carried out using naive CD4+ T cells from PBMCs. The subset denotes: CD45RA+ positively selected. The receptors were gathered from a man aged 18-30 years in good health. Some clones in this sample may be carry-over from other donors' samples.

The DNA of the CDR3 is TGCAGCGTCGGCGGGACCGACAGCTCCTACGAGCAGTACTTC. Translating gives CSVGGTDSSYEQYF. The chain is built from TRBV29-1 and TRBJ2-7; possibly TRBD2 for D (6 bases). This CDR3 is 14 amino acids long. V shed 6 bases and J shed 0 bases, with 15 bases lying between them. Germline V gives CDR1 SQVTM, CDR2 ANQGSEA.

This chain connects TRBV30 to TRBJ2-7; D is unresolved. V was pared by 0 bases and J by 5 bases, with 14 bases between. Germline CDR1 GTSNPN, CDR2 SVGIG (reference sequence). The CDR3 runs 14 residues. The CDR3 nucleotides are TGTGCCTGGAGTGTAGTGAGGCCTCCCCACGAGCAGTACTTC. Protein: CAWSVVRPPHEQYF.

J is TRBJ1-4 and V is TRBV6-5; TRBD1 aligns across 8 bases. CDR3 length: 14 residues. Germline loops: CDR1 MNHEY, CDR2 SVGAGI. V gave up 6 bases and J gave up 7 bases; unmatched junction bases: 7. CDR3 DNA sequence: TGTGCCAGCAGCCCAGGGGGCTCTCGTGAAAAACTGTTTTTT. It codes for CASSPGGSREKLFF.

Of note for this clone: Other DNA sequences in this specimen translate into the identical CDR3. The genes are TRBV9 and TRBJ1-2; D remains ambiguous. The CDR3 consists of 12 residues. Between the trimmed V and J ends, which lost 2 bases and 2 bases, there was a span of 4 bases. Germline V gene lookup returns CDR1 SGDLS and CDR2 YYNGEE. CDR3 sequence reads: CASSVGNYGYTF. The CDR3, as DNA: TGTGCCAGCAGCGTTGGGAACTATGGCTACACCTTC.

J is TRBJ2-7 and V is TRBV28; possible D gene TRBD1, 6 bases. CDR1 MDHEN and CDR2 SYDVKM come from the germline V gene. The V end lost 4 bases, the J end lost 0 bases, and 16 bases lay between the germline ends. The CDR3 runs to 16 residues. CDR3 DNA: TGTGCCAGCAGTTCAGTTAACAGGGAGAACTCCTACGAGCAGTACTTC. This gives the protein CASSSVNRENSYEQYF.

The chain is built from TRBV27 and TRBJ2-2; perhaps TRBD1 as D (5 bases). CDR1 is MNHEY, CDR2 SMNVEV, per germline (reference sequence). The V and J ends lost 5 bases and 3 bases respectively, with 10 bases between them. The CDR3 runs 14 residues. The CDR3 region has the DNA TGTGCCAGCAGTGGGGCAGGGTACACCGGGGAGCTGTTTTTT. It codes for CASSGAGYTGELFF.

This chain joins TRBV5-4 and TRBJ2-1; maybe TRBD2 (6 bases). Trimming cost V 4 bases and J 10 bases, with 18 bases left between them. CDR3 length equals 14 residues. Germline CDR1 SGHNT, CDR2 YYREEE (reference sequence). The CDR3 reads CASSAIGTPREQFF. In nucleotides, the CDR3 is TGTGCCAGCAGCGCAATAGGGACTCCGAGGGAGCAGTTCTTC. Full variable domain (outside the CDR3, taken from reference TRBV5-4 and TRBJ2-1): ETGVTQSPTHLIKTRGQQVTLRCSSQSGHNTVSWYQQALGQGPQFIFQYYREEENGRGNFPPRFSGLQFPNYSSELNVNALELDDSALYLCASSAIGTPREQFFGPGTRLTVL.

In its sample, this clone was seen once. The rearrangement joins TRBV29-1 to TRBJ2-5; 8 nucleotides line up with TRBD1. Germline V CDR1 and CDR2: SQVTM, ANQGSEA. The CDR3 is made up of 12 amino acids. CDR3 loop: CIRTDREETQYF. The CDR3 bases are TGCATACGTACGGACAGGGAAGAGACCCAGTACTTC.

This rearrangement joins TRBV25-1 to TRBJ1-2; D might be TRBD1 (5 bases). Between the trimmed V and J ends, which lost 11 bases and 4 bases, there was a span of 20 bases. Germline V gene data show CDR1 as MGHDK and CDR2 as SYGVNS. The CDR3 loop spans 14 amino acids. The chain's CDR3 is CAAGPRDRRYGYTF. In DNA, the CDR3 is TGTGCCGCCGGGCCCCGGGACCGGCGCTATGGCTACACCTTC.

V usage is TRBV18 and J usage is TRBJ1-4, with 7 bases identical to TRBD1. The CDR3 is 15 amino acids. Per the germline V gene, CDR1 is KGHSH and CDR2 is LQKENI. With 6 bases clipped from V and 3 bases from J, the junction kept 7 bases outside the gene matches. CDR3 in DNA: TGTGCCAGCTCCCGGCGGGGACAGCCTAATGAAAAACTGTTTTTT. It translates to CASSRRGQPNEKLFF. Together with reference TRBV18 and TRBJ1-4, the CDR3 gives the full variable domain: NAGVMQNPRHLVRRRGQEARLRCSPMKGHSHVYWYRQLPEEGLKFMVYLQKENIIDESGMPKERFSAEFPKEGPSILRIQQVVRGDSAAYFCASSRRGQPNEKLFFGSGTQLSVL.

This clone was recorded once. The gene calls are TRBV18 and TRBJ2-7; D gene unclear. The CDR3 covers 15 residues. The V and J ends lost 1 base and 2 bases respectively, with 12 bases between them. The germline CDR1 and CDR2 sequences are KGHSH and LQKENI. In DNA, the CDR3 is TGTGCCAGCTCACCACTGCGGCAGACGACCTACGAGCAGTACTTC. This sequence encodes CASSPLRQTTYEQYF. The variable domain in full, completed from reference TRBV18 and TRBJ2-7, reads NAGVMQNPRHLVRRRGQEARLRCSPMKGHSHVYWYRQLPEEGLKFMVYLQKENIIDESGMPKERFSAEFPKEGPSILRIQQVVRGDSAAYFCASSPLRQTTYEQYFGPGTRLTVT.

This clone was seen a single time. CDR3 region: CASSVFLQSGRNEQFF. The CDR3 region has the DNA TGTGCCAGCAGCGTATTCCTCCAGTCGGGGCGTAATGAGCAGTTCTTC. The rearrangement uses TRBV9 and TRBJ2-1; possibly TRBD1 or TRBD2 for D (5 bases each). CDR1 is SGDLS and CDR2 is YYNGEE in the germline V gene. The CDR3 covers 16 residues. V lost 1 base, J lost 7 bases, and 18 bases lay in between.

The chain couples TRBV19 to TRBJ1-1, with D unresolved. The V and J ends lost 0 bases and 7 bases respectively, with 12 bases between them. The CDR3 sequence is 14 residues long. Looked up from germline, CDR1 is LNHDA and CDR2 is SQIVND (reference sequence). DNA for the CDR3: TGTGCCAGTAGTATAGATCTTATACAGATTGAAGCTTTCTTT. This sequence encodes CASSIDLIQIEAFF.

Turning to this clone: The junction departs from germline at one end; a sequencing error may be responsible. CDR3 loop: CASSFWDRARRF. For the CDR3, the DNA is TGTGCCAGTAGTTTTTGGGACAGGGCCCGGAGATTT. The V call is TRBV19, the J call TRBJ2-3; 9 bases are shared with TRBD1. CDR3 length: 12 residues. Germline V gives CDR1 LNHDA, CDR2 SQIVND (reference sequence). The full variable domain, its missing parts supplied by reference TRBV19 and TRBJ2-3, is DGGITQSPKYLFRKEGQNVTLSCEQNLNHDAMYWYRQDPGQGLRLIYYSQIVNDFQKGDIAEGYSVSREKKESFPLTVTSAQKNPTAFYLCASSFWDRARRFGPGTRLTVL.